What follows are 23 T cell receptor beta chains derived from one specimen sequenced in a study of OX40 agonist ivuxolimab in advanced cancers. Assay used: immunoSEQ multiplex PCR; TCRdb lists only in-frame clones, some missing. The data hold 47,000 or so clones, with approximately 90% observed a single time. The sample consisted of CD4+ or CD8+ T cells sorted from blood, taken in a trial of the OX40 agonist ivuxolimab. The receptors stem from an adult with an advanced solid tumor such as melanoma, head and neck, liver or kidney cancer.

There are a few counts of this clone. V and J are TRBV5-1 and TRBJ1-5; D ambiguous. V was cut by 4 bases and J by 1 base, with 6 bases left in between. Per germline, CDR1 SGHRS and CDR2 YFSETQ. CDR3 length: 13 residues. The CDR3 protein is CASSVGSNQPQHF. In DNA form, the CDR3 reads TGCGCCAGCAGCGTGGGGAGCAATCAGCCCCAGCATTTT.

This clone has just one count. The rearrangement uses TRBV5-1 and TRBJ2-2, with D possibly being TRBD1 (5 bases). V gave up 10 bases and J gave up 6 bases, with 10 bases separating them. Per germline, CDR1 SGHRS and CDR2 YFSETQ. The CDR3 covers 11 residues. Here the CDR3 DNA reads TGCGCCGTAGGGGTTGCCGGGGAGCTGTTTTTT. Translated, it gives CAVGVAGELFF.

The chain recombines TRBV28 with TRBJ2-7; the D gene is possibly TRBD1 (5 bases). V lost 8 bases, J lost 1 base, and 15 bases lay in between. Germline loops: CDR1 MDHEN, CDR2 SYDVKM. This CDR3 region has 14 residues. The CDR3 DNA reads TGTGCCAGCTCGTTTGGGGCGGCATCCTACGAGCAGTACTTC. Amino acid sequence: CASSFGAASYEQYF.

The chain recombines TRBV2 with TRBJ2-7, with D possibly matching TRBD1 (7 bases). Germline CDR1 reads SNHLY; CDR2 reads FYNNEI. This CDR3 is 14 amino acids long. The ends were cut back, 3 bases at V and 4 bases at J, with 13 bases in the middle. CDR3 loop: CASSDGRGDYEQYF. Here the CDR3 DNA reads TGTGCCAGCAGTGATGGCAGGGGGGATTACGAGCAGTACTTC.

This chain links TRBV13 with TRBJ2-5; D tentatively reads TRBD1 or TRBD2 (5 bases each). The V end was cut by 2 bases, the J end by 1 base, with 8 bases between. The CDR3 spans 14 residues. The V gene's germline CDR1 is PRHDT and CDR2 FYEKMQ (reference sequence). In DNA, the CDR3 is TGTGCCAGCAGCTTACAGGGACGCCAAGAGACCCAGTACTTC. It is translated as CASSLQGRQETQYF.

The rearrangement links TRBV19 to TRBJ2-1, with D perhaps TRBD2 (6 bases). V was clipped by 3 bases and J by 8 bases, with 11 bases between them. CDR3 length: 13 residues. The germline gives CDR1 LNHDA, CDR2 SQIVND (reference sequence). The CDR3 region has the DNA TGTGCCAGTAGTATCGGGGCGGGGTATGAGCAGTTCTTC. This translates into CASSIGAGYEQFF.

V is TRBV7-9 and J is TRBJ1-5, with no clear D. The CDR3 has 14 residues. Germline values: CDR1 SEHNR, CDR2 FQNEAQ (reference sequence). Trimming cost V 1 base and J 6 bases, with 10 bases left between them. The CDR3 spells CASSLGAGGQPQHF. The CDR3 DNA follows: TGTGCCAGCAGCTTAGGGGCAGGTGGTCAGCCCCAGCATTTT. Variable domain in full (rest from reference TRBV7-9 and TRBJ1-5): DTGVSQNPRHKITKRGQNVTFRCDPISEHNRLYWYRQTLGQGPEFLTYFQNEAQLEKSRLLSDRFSAERPKGSFSTLEIQRTEQGDSAMYLCASSLGAGGQPQHFGDGTRLSIL.

This clone was detected once. The chain links TRBV7-9 to TRBJ1-2; D is unresolved. Germline assignment: CDR1 SEHNR and CDR2 FQNEAQ (reference sequence). The CDR3 runs 13 residues. V lost 5 bases, J lost 2 bases, and 9 bases lay in between. Written as DNA, the CDR3 is TGTGCCAGCAGCCCCGGTCTAAACTATGGCTACACCTTC. It encodes CASSPGLNYGYTF.

J is TRBJ2-1 and V is TRBV28, with 7 nucleotides matching TRBD2. J lost 0 bases, V lost 1 base, and 3 bases had no gene match. CDR1 and CDR2 (germline): MDHEN, SYDVKM. The CDR3 loop spans 16 amino acids. CDR3 bases: TGTGCCAGCAGTTTATTGGGGGGGATCTCCTACAATGAGCAGTTCTTC. Its protein product is CASSLLGGISYNEQFF. Filled out from reference TRBV28 and TRBJ2-1, the complete variable domain reads DVKVTQSSRYLVKRTGEKVFLECVQDMDHENMFWYRQDPGLGLRLIYFSYDVKMKEKGDIPEGYSVSREKKERFSLILESASTNQTSMYLCASSLLGGISYNEQFFGPGTRLTVL.

The genes are TRBV4-2 and TRBJ2-6; unclear D gene. Germline values: CDR1 LGHNA, CDR2 YNFKEQ. Between the trimmed V and J ends, which lost 7 bases and 2 bases, there was a span of 9 bases. The CDR3 contains 14 residues. CDR3 sequence reads: CASTHGPGANVLTF. In nucleotides, the CDR3 is TGTGCCAGCACCCACGGTCCTGGGGCCAACGTCCTGACTTTC.

In its sample, this clone was seen once. V and J are TRBV2 and TRBJ2-1; TRBD2 matches at 7 bases. The CDR3 extends over 16 amino acids. Germline V CDR1 and CDR2: SNHLY, FYNNEI. With 3 bases clipped from V and 0 bases from J, the junction kept 5 bases outside the gene matches. CDR3 sequence (DNA): TGTGCCAGCAGTGATTCGGGGGGTAGCTCCTACAATGAGCAGTTCTTC. Its translation is CASSDSGGSSYNEQFF.

This chain links TRBV7-9 with TRBJ1-1; D call uncertain. V was shortened by 6 bases and J by 1 base, with 15 bases between the two germline ends. CDR1 and CDR2 from the germline V gene are SEHNR and FQNEAQ (reference sequence). This CDR3 has 15 amino acids. The CDR3 DNA reads TGTGCCAGCAGATTACCCGACGGAAGGAACACTGAAGCTTTCTTT. As protein: CASRLPDGRNTEAFF.

This chain links TRBV6-4 with TRBJ2-3; D not resolved. The CDR3 is 12 amino acids. Trimming took off 1 base at V and 2 bases at J, with 1 base between the two ends. Germline CDR1 MRHNA, CDR2 SNTAGT. In DNA, the CDR3 is TGTGCCAGCAGTGACTTCACAGATACGCAGTATTTT. It translates to CASSDFTDTQYF.

The chain recombines TRBV27 with TRBJ2-7; D tentatively fits TRBD1 or TRBD2 (6 bases each). V was cut by 4 bases and J by 2 bases, with 12 bases left in between. Germline CDR1 is MNHEY and CDR2 is SMNVEV (reference sequence). The length of the CDR3 is 14 residues. CDR3 coding DNA: TGTGCCAGCAGTTCCTCGGGGGCAACCTACGAGCAGTACTTC. Amino acids: CASSSSGATYEQYF.

In DNA, the CDR3 is TGCGCCAGCAGTCAATCGCAGGGCAGACAGGGGGAAGAGACCCAGTACTTC. Protein product: CASSQSQGRQGEETQYF. The genes are TRBV23-1 and TRBJ2-5; the match to TRBD1 covers 9 bases. TRBV23-1 is classed as an ORF, of uncertain function. The CDR3 is 17 residues long. V lost 0 bases and J lost 3; bases outside the gene matches: 8.

The rearrangement joins TRBV29-1 to TRBJ1-1; D gene ambiguous. V gave up 4 bases and J gave up 6 bases, with 6 bases separating them. This CDR3 has 10 amino acids. Germline V gene lookup returns CDR1 SQVTM and CDR2 ANQGSEA. The DNA of the CDR3 is TGCAGCGTTGCTTCCCCTGAAGCTTTCTTT. Encoded protein: CSVASPEAFF.

V is TRBV6-5 and J is TRBJ2-5, with D hard to call. There are 14 residues in the CDR3. V was shortened by 2 bases and J by 1 base, with 8 bases between the two germline ends. Germline V gives CDR1 MNHEY, CDR2 SVGAGI. The CDR3 DNA reads TGTGCCAGCAGTTACGGCGGTCCCCAAGAGACCCAGTACTTC. Residues: CASSYGGPQETQYF.

The J gene is TRBJ1-5, the V gene TRBV19, with 7 bases aligning to TRBD1. CDR3 length: 15 amino acids. Unmatched junction bases numbered 10, after V lost 5 bases and J lost 6 bases. CDR1 and CDR2 (germline): LNHDA, SQIVND (reference sequence). The chain's CDR3 is CASSPHADRVQPQHF. The CDR3 DNA is TGTGCCAGTAGTCCGCACGCCGACAGGGTTCAGCCCCAGCATTTT.

The chain carries TRBV6-6 and TRBJ1-1; D is perhaps TRBD1 (5 bases). This CDR3 spans 16 amino acids. The germline V and J ends were trimmed by 6 bases and 1 base, with 18 bases remaining between them. From germline, CDR1 is MNHNY and CDR2 SVGAGI (reference sequence). CDR3: CASSPLGGATNTEAFF. The DNA of the CDR3 is TGTGCCAGCAGCCCCTTAGGAGGGGCCACGAACACTGAAGCTTTCTTT.

This chain uses TRBV29-1 with TRBJ2-7; 8 nucleotides align to TRBD2. Germline loops: CDR1 SQVTM, CDR2 ANQGSEA. The V and J ends lost 7 bases and 3 bases, in that order; junction bases with no gene match: 8. The length of the CDR3 is 13 residues. Written as DNA, the CDR3 is TGCAGCGCGAGCTTAGCGGGGATCTACGAGCAGTACTTC. Protein sequence: CSASLAGIYEQYF.

CDR3 nucleotides: TGTGCCAGTAGCGCGGGACAGGGTCCCACCTACGAGCAGTACTTC. Protein product: CASSAGQGPTYEQYF. The V gene is TRBV19, the J gene TRBJ2-7; 9 bases are a match to TRBD1. CDR3 length: 15 amino acids. Germline CDR1 LNHDA, CDR2 SQIVND (reference sequence). Trimming removed 6 bases from V and 2 bases from J; junction bases left unmatched: 8.

Remarks on this clone: The junction shows a germline mismatch at one end, possibly a read error. The V gene is TRBV9, the J gene TRBJ1-2; 7 bases align to TRBD1. Germline V gene data show CDR1 as SGDLS and CDR2 as YYNGEE. The CDR3 length is 12 residues. The CDR3 reads CASSKDGTDNSF. The CDR3 DNA sequence: TGTGCCAGCAGCAAAGATGGGACAGATAACTCCTTC.

The chain has TRBV29-1 and TRBJ2-7, with 8 bases identical to TRBD1. Per germline, CDR1 SQVTM and CDR2 ANQGSEA. The trim removed 1 base at V and 4 bases at J, leaving 9 bases unmatched. The CDR3 runs to 15 residues. CDR3 region: CSVEGLGQVGYEQYF. CDR3 sequence (DNA): TGCAGCGTTGAAGGTCTGGGACAGGTAGGATACGAGCAGTACTTC.